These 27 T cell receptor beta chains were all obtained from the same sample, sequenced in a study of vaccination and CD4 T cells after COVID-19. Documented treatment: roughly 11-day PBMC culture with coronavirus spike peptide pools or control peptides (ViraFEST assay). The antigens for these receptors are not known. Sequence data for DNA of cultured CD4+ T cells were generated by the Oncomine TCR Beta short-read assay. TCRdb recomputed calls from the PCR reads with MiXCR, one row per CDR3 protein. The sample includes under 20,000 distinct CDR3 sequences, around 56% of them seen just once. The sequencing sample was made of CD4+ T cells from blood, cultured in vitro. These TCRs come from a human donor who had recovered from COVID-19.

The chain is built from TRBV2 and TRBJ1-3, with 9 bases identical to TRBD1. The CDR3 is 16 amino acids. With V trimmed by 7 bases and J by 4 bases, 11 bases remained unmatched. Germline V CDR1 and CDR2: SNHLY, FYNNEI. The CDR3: CASTPLTTGGGNTIYF. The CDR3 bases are TGTGCCAGCACCCCCCTCACGACAGGGGGGGGAAACACCATATATTTT.

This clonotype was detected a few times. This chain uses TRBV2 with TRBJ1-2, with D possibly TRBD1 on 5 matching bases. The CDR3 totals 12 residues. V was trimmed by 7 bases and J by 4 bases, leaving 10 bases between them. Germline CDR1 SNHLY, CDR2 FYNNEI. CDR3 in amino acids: CASKGHLYGYTF. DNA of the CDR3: TGTGCCAGCAAAGGACACCTCTATGGCTACACCTTC.

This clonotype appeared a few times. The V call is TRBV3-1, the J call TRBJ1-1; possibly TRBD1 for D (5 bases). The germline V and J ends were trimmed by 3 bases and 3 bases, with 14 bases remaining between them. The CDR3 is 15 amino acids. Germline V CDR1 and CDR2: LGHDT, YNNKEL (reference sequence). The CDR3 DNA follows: TGTGCCAGCAGCCATACAGACCGAGGGGACACTGAAGCTTTCTTT. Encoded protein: CASSHTDRGDTEAFF.

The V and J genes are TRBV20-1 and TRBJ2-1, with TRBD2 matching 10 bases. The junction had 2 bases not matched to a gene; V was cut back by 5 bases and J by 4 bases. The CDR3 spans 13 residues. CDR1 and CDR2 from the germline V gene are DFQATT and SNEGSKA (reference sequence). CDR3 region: CSARTSGYNEQFF. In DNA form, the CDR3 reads TGCAGTGCTCGGACTAGCGGATACAATGAGCAGTTCTTC.

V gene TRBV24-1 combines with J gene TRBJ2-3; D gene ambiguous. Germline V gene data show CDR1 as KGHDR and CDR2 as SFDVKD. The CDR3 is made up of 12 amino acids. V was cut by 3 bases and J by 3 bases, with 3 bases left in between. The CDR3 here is CATSDVTDTQYF. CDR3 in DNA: TGTGCCACCAGTGATGTAACAGATACGCAGTATTTT.

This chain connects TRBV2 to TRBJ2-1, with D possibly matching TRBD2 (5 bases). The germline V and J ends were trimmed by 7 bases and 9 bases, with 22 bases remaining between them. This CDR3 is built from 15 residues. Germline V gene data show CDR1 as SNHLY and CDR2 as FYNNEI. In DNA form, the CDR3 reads TGTGCCAGCAAAGCCATGAACACTAGGCTACGTGAGCAGTTCTTC. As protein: CASKAMNTRLREQFF. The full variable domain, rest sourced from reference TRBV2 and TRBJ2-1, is EPEVTQTPSHQVTQMGQEVILRCVPISNHLYFYWYRQILGQKVEFLVSFYNNEISEKSEIFDDQFSVERPDGSNFTLKIRSTKLEDSAMYFCASKAMNTRLREQFFGPGTRLTVL.

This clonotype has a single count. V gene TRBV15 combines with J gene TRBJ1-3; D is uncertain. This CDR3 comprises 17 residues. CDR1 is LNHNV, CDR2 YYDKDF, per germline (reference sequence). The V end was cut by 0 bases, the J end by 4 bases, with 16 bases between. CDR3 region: CATSRDFGPGGGNTIYF. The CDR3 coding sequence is TGTGCCACCAGCAGAGATTTTGGGCCGGGCGGCGGAAACACCATATATTTT.

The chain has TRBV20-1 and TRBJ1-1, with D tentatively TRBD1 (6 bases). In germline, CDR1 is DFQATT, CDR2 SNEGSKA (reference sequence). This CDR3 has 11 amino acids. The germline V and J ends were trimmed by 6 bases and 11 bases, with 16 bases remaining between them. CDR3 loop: CSAGGGSRAFF. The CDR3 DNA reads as TGCAGTGCCGGCGGGGGCAGTCGGGCTTTCTTT.

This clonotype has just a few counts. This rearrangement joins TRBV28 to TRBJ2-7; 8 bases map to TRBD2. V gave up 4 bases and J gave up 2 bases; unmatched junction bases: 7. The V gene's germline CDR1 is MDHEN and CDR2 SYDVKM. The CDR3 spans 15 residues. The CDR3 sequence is CASSSRLARTYEQYF. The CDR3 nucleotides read TGTGCCAGCAGTTCCCGACTAGCGCGTACCTACGAGCAGTACTTC.

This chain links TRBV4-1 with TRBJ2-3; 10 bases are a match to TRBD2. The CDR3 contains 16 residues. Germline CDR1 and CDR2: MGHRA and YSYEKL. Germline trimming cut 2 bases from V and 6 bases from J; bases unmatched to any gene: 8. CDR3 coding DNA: TGCGCCAGCAGCCAACCAGCGGGAGGGCCCTCCGATACGCAGTATTTT. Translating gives CASSQPAGGPSDTQYF.

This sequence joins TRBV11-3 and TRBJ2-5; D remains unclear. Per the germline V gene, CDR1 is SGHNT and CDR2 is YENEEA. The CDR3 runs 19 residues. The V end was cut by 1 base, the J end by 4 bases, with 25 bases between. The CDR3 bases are TGTGCCAGCAGCTTAGTGGGCGGTCAGTATTTCGTCCGGACAGAGACCCAGTACTTC. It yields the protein CASSLVGGQYFVRTETQYF.

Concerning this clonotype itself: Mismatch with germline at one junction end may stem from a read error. Here the CDR3 reads CASSRFPGSVNSPPHF. CDR3 coding DNA: TGTGCCAGCAGCCGATTTCCTGGCAGCGTTAATTCACCCCCCCACTTT. The V and J genes are TRBV7-3 and TRBJ1-6; D gene ambiguous. The CDR3 loop spans 16 amino acids. Per the germline V gene, CDR1 is SGHTA and CDR2 is FQGTGA.

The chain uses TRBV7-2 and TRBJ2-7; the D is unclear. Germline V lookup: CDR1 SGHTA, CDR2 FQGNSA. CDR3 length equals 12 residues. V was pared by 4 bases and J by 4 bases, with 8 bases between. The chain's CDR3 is CASSSSRYEQYF. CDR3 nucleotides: TGTGCCAGCAGCTCCTCCAGGTACGAGCAGTACTTC. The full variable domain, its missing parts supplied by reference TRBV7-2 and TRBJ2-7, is GAGVSQSPSNKVTEKGKDVELRCDPISGHTALYWYRQSLGQGLEFLIYFQGNSAPDKSGLPSDRFSAERTGGSVSTLTIQRTQQEDSAVYLCASSSSRYEQYFGPGTRLTVT.

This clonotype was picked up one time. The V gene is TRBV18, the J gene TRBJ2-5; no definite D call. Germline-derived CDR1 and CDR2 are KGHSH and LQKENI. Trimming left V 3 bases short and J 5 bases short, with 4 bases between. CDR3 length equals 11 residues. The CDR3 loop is CASSPQETQYF. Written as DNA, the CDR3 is TGTGCCAGCTCACCTCAGGAGACCCAGTACTTC.

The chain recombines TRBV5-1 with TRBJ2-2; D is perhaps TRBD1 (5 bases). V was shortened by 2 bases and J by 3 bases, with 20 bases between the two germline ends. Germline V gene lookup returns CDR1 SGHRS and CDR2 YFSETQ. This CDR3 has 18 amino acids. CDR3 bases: TGCGCCAGCAGCTTTCAGGGTGGCGCTGTGGGCCACACCGGGGAGCTGTTTTTT. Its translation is CASSFQGGAVGHTGELFF. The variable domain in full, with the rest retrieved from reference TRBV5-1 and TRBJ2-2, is KAGVTQTPRYLIKTRGQQVTLSCSPISGHRSVSWYQQTPGQGLQFLFEYFSETQRNKGNFPGRFSGRQFSNSRSEMNVSTLELGDSALYLCASSFQGGAVGHTGELFFGEGSRLTVL.

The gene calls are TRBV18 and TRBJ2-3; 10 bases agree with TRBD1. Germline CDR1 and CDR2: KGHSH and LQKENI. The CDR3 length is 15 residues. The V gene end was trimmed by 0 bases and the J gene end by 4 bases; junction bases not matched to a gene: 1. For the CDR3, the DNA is TGTGCCAGCTCACCACCGACAGGGGGCGCAGATACGCAGTATTTT. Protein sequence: CASSPPTGGADTQYF.

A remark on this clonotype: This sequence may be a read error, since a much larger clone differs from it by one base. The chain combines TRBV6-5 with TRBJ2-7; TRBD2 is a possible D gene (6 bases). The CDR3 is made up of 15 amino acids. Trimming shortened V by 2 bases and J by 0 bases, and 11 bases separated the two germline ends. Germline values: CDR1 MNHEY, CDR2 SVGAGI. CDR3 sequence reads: CASSYGGLDSYEQYF. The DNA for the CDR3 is TGTGCCAGCAGTTACGGGGGACTGGACTCCTACGAGCAGTACTTC.

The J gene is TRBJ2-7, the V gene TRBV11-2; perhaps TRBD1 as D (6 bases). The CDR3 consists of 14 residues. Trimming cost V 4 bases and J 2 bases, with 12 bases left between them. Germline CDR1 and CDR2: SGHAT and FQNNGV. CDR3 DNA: TGTGCCAGCAGCTATTCGACAGGAACCTACGAGCAGTACTTC. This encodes CASSYSTGTYEQYF. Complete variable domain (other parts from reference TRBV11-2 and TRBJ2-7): EAGVAQSPRYKIIEKRQSVAFWCNPISGHATLYWYQQILGQGPKLLIQFQNNGVVDDSQLPKDRFSAERLKGVDSTLKIQPAKLEDSAVYLCASSYSTGTYEQYFGPGTRLTVT.

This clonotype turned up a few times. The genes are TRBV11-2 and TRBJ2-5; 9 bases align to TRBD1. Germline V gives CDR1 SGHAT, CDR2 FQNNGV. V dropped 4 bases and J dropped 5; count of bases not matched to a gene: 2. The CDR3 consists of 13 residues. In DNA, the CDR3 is TGTGCCAGCAGCTGGGGACAGGGTGAGACCCAGTACTTC. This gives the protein CASSWGQGETQYF.

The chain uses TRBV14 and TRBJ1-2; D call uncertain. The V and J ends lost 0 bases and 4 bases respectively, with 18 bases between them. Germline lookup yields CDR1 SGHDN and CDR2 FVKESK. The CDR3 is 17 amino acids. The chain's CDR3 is CASSQEVRPRDGYGYTF. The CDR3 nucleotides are TGTGCCAGCAGCCAAGAAGTACGTCCGCGGGATGGCTATGGCTACACCTTC.

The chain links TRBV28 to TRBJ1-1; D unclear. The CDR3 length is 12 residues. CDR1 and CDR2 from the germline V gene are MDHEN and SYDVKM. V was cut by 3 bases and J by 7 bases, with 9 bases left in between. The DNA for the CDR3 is TGTGCCAGCAGTTTGTTGCACGTTGAAGCTTTCTTT. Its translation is CASSLLHVEAFF.

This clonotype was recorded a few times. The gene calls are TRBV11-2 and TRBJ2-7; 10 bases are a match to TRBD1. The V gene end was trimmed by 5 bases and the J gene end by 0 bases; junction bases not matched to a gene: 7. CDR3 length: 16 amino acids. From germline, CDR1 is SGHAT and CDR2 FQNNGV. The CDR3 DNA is TGTGCCAGCAGCATCCGACAGGGGGCGAGCTCCTACGAGCAGTACTTC. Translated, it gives CASSIRQGASSYEQYF. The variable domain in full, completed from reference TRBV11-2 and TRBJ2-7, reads EAGVAQSPRYKIIEKRQSVAFWCNPISGHATLYWYQQILGQGPKLLIQFQNNGVVDDSQLPKDRFSAERLKGVDSTLKIQPAKLEDSAVYLCASSIRQGASSYEQYFGPGTRLTVT.

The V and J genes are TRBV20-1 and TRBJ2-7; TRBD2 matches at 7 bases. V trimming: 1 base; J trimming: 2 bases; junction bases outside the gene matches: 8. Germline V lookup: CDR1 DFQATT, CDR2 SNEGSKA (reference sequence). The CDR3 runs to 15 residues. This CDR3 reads CSARVRRGVTYEQYF. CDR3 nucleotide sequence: TGCAGTGCTAGAGTTCGTCGGGGGGTGACCTACGAGCAGTACTTC.

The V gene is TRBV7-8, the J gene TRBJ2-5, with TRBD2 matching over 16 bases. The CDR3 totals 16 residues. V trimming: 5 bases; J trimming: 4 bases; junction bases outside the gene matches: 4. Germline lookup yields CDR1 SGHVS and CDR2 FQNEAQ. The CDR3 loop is CASSPGLAGGRETQYF. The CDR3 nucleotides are TGTGCCAGCAGCCCGGGACTAGCGGGAGGGCGAGAGACCCAGTACTTC.

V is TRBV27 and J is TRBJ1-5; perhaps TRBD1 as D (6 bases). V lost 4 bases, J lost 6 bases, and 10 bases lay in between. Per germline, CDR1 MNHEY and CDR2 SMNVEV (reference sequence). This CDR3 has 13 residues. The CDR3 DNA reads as TGTGCCAGCAGTTCCAACAGGGTTCAGCCCCAGCATTTT. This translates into CASSSNRVQPQHF.

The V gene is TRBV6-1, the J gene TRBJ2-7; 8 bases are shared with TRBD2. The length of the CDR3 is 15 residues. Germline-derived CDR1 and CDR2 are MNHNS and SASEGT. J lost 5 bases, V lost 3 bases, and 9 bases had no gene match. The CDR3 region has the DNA TGTGCCAGCAGTGAGCGGGGGGTCGGAAGGGACGAGCAGTACTTC. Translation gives CASSERGVGRDEQYF.

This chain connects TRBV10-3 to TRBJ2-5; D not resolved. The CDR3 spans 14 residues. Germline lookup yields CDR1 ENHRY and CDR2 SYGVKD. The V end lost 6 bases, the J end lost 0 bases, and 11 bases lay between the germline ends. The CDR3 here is CAISDPTYQETQYF. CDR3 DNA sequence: TGTGCCATCAGCGACCCCACTTACCAAGAGACCCAGTACTTC.